This T cell receptor (beta chain) was found in a study of blood T cell repertoires in COVID-19. Study summary: Samples came from the United States, Italy and Spain, spanning acute and convalescent COVID-19. From T cells, B-cell-depleted T cells, or PBMCs came the material, which was cDNA or gDNA.

This CDR3 region has 16 residues. Sequencing used immunoSEQ multiplex PCR; TCRdb keeps in-frame clones, though not all of them. There are roughly 460,000 clones in the sample; 70% to 90% occur only once, and 0.7% to 0.85% lies in the top ten. Specimen: peripheral blood. The clonotype originates from a man aged 18-30 years with COVID-19, enrolled during active disease. The rearrangement links TRBV12-2 to TRBJ2-1; the D call of TRBD1 is as the table states it, not checked on the DNA. TRBV12-2 represents a pseudogene. CDR3 residues: CASRLGGLSSYNEQFF. DNA of the CDR3: TGTGCAAGTCGCTTAGGGGGGCTTAGCTCCTACAATGAGCAGTTCTTC.